Below are 11 T cell receptor beta chains sequenced from a single sample in a study of CD8+ T cells in alopecia areata. This sample's treatment: oral pan-JAK inhibitor, 5-10 mg twice daily. Extraction of RNA preceded its reverse transcription into cDNA, which served as the sequencing template. Clones were read by immunoSEQ multiplex PCR, and TCRdb kept only the in-frame ones, dropping some. Among roughly 110,000 clones listed, 84% were seen once. Sequenced material: CD8+ T cells sorted from blood, taken at week 24, from a patient treated with tofacitinib. These receptors were obtained from a human donor with alopecia areata.

The chain carries TRBV29-1 and TRBJ1-1, with unresolved D. There are 11 residues in the CDR3. Germline V gene lookup returns CDR1 SQVTM and CDR2 ANQGSEA. V gave up 7 bases and J gave up 5 bases, with 11 bases separating them. Here the CDR3 reads CSGSMGTEAFF. CDR3 DNA: TGCAGCGGTTCCATGGGGACTGAAGCTTTCTTT. The variable domain in full, completed from reference TRBV29-1 and TRBJ1-1, reads SAVISQKPSRDICQRGTSLTIQCQVDSQVTMMFWYRQQPGQSLTLIATANQGSEATYESGFVIDKFPISRPNLTFSTLTVSNMSPEDSSIYLCSGSMGTEAFFGQGTRLTVV.

V usage is TRBV7-3 and J usage is TRBJ2-5; D is uncertain. CDR3 length: 9 residues. Between the trimmed V and J ends, which lost 11 bases and 5 bases, there was a span of 6 bases. The germline V gene has CDR1 SGHTA and CDR2 FQGTGA. CDR3 bases: TGTGCCCGCGGTGAGACCCAGTACTTC. Translating gives CARGETQYF.

About this clone: A read error may produce the germline difference seen at one junction end. The rearrangement links TRBV7-7 to TRBJ2-5; 11 bases agree with TRBD2. The CDR3 is made up of 15 amino acids. In germline, CDR1 is SSHAT, CDR2 FNYEAQ (reference sequence). CDR3 DNA sequence: TGTGCTAGCAGTCCTCGGACTAGCGGGTGGGAGACCCAGTACTTC. It codes for CASSPRTSGWETQYF.

This clone was observed a few times. This sequence joins TRBV6-5 and TRBJ1-3; no reliable D call. CDR1 and CDR2 from the germline V gene are MNHEY and SVGAGI. V was clipped by 2 bases and J by 1 base, with 6 bases between them. This CDR3 has 14 amino acids. CDR3 protein: CASSYTGSGNTIYF. Written as DNA, the CDR3 is TGTGCCAGCAGTTACACGGGGTCTGGAAACACCATATATTTT.

The J gene is TRBJ1-6, the V gene TRBV19, with 7 bases lining up with TRBD1. Germline V CDR1 and CDR2: LNHDA, SQIVND (reference sequence). This CDR3 comprises 15 residues. With V trimmed by 5 bases and J by 8 bases, 9 bases remained unmatched. CDR3 DNA: TGTGCCAGTAGTCCGACAGGGAGTGGTTATTCACCCCTCCACTTT. Translated, it gives CASSPTGSGYSPLHF.

The chain links TRBV5-1 to TRBJ1-2; D gene ambiguous. The V gene lost 4 bases and the J gene lost 6 bases, with 16 bases spanning the gap. The germline gives CDR1 SGHRS, CDR2 YFSETQ. This CDR3 has 14 amino acids. In nucleotides, the CDR3 is TGCGCCAGCAGCCTGTCTGGTAGGATGGATGGCTACACCTTC. As protein: CASSLSGRMDGYTF.

This clone has a single count. J is TRBJ2-3 and V is TRBV29-1, with D possibly TRBD1 on 5 matching bases. The CDR3 totals 18 residues. The V gene lost 2 bases and the J gene lost 2 bases, with 23 bases spanning the gap. Germline assignment: CDR1 SQVTM and CDR2 ANQGSEA. The CDR3 DNA is TGCAGCGTTGAATCACAGGACCGACATAACGTCCACACAGATACGCAGTATTTT. Its protein is CSVESQDRHNVHTDTQYF.

The V gene is TRBV5-6, the J gene TRBJ2-6; maybe TRBD1 (5 bases). V was trimmed by 4 bases and J by 0 bases, leaving 20 bases between them. Germline-derived CDR1 and CDR2 are SGHDT and YYEEEE. The CDR3 consists of 19 residues. The CDR3 nucleotides are TGTGCCAGCAGCCCTTGGGGCAGGGCCTCCCTCTCTGGGGCCAACGTCCTGACTTTC. Protein: CASSPWGRASLSGANVLTF.

The chain joins TRBV4-1 to TRBJ1-1; D call uncertain. Germline CDR1 reads MGHRA; CDR2 reads YSYEKL. Trimming shortened V by 6 bases and J by 5 bases, and 19 bases separated the two germline ends. The CDR3 is made up of 15 amino acids. The DNA of the CDR3 is TGCGCCAGCAGTCAAAGCATAGTGGGTGGGACTGAAGCTTTCTTT. It is translated as CASSQSIVGGTEAFF.

CDR3 sequence (DNA): TGTGCCAGCAGCTTGGAGGGGGGAGCGCAAGAGACCCAGTACTTC. Translating gives CASSLEGGAQETQYF. The gene calls are TRBV5-4 and TRBJ2-5; D tentatively fits TRBD1 or TRBD2 (6 bases each). Germline V gene lookup returns CDR1 SGHNT and CDR2 YYREEE (reference sequence). There are 15 residues in the CDR3. Trimming left V 0 bases short and J 2 bases short, with 11 bases between.

The genes are TRBV2 and TRBJ2-6, with 8 bases fitting TRBD1. This CDR3 region has 16 residues. The V gene end was trimmed by 9 bases and the J gene end by 1 base; junction bases not matched to a gene: 8. The germline CDR1 and CDR2 sequences are SNHLY and FYNNEI. CDR3 nucleotide sequence: TGTGCCAGAAAAGGGAACAGGGGGTCTGGGGCCAACGTCCTGACTTTC. Its protein product is CARKGNRGSGANVLTF.